The clone carrying this T cell receptor (beta chain) was found a few times. Its target is unknown. The V end was cut by 2 bases, the J end by 0 bases, with 11 bases between. CDR1 and CDR2 from the germline V gene are MNHNY and SVGAGI (reference sequence). There are 15 residues in the CDR3. The data were obtained in a study of Graves' ophthalmopathy and Graves' hyperthyroidism. In the study overall: Before any treatment was given, at initial diagnosis, peripheral blood was collected. Study findings and constraints: Predictions made by the model for ophthalmopathy progression reached roughly 64% sensitivity and almost 75% specificity. Between ophthalmopathy and stable hyperthyroidism, a 13-signature model drew a separation with 87.88% sensitivity and around 80% specificity.

Amplification targeted the TCR beta CDR3 regions, with RNA transcripts as the source material. HTBI primers were employed in first-round RT-PCR, then a second-round multiplex PCR followed. MiXCR, run by TCRdb on the multiplex PCR reads, gives a single entry per CDR3 protein. The sample has 650,000 to 800,000 distinct CDR3 sequences; about 38% are singletons. The specimen was peripheral blood. The gene calls are TRBV6-6 and TRBJ2-7; a weak D match, TRBD2 (6 bases). The clonotype comes from an adult man with Graves' ophthalmopathy. CDR3 sequence reads: CASSYGGVSSYEQYF. The CDR3, as DNA: TGTGCCAGCAGTTACGGCGGGGTGTCCTCCTACGAGCAGTACTTC.